This is a list of T cell receptor beta chains from one sample in a study of OX40 agonist ivuxolimab in advanced cancers. The table came from immunoSEQ multiplex PCR; TCRdb's copy has only in-frame clones and leaves some out. This sample has 100,000 or so clones, with 80% to 90% found just once. This specimen was CD4+ or CD8+ T cells sorted from blood, taken in a trial of the OX40 agonist ivuxolimab. The receptors come from an adult with an advanced solid tumor such as melanoma, head and neck, liver or kidney cancer. Each CDR3 is given with its conserved first and last residue. The D gene is left open where the match is weak. Clone size, where shown, is once, few, many, or a class for clones that have expanded.

len,j_gene,v_gene,d_gene,abundance,CDR3aa,CDR3nt
11,TRBJ2-3,TRBV20-1,NA,NA,CSASVPDTQYF,TGCAGTGCTAGTGTCCCAGATACGCAGTATTTT
15,TRBJ2-5,TRBV6-6,NA,once,CASSGTKSLQETQYF,TGTGCCAGCAGCGGTACAAAATCTCTCCAAGAGACCCAGTACTTC
15,TRBJ1-4,TRBV19,NA,NA,CASSITMQGREKLFF,TGTGCCAGTAGTATTACGATGCAGGGTAGGGAAAAACTGTTTTTT
13,TRBJ2-5,TRBV7-2,TRBD1,NA,CASSRDRGETQYF,TGTGCCAGCAGCCGGGACAGGGGAGAGACCCAGTACTTC
15,TRBJ2-7,TRBV10-3,TRBD1,NA,CAISPGTGAFYEQYF,TGTGCCATCAGCCCCGGGACAGGGGCCTTCTACGAGCAGTACTTC
18,TRBJ1-2,TRBV7-2,TRBD1,NA,CASSSARDRGSFMGGYTF,TGTGCCAGCAGCTCAGCAAGGGACAGGGGGTCATTTATGGGTGGCTACACCTTC
11,TRBJ1-1,TRBV20-1,NA,NA,CSALKITEAFF,TGCAGTGCACTTAAGATTACTGAAGCTTTCTTT
15,TRBJ2-7,TRBV6-5,TRBD2,NA,CASSNPGLPPYEQYF,TGTGCCAGCAGTAACCCGGGACTACCGCCCTACGAGCAGTACTTC
14,TRBJ2-1,TRBV5-5,NA,NA,CASQLTGSYNEQFF,TGTGCCAGCCAACTGACAGGATCCTACAATGAGCAGTTCTTC
14,TRBJ2-1,TRBV7-9,NA,NA,CASSSGPSYNEQFF,TGTGCCAGCAGCTCGGGACCCTCCTACAATGAGCAGTTCTTC
11,TRBJ1-2,TRBV6-6,NA,NA,CASRQGAGYTF,TGTGCCAGCAGACAGGGTGCGGGCTACACCTTC